This T cell receptor (beta chain) is drawn from a study of read filtering for tumor transcriptome and immune sequencing. About the study: Transcriptome libraries were built from DNase-treated RNA.

Trimming removed 2 bases from V and 0 bases from J, with 11 bases in between. The CDR3 has 14 residues. Germline loops: CDR1 DFQATT, CDR2 SNEGSKA (reference sequence). Molecular barcoded adaptors covering alpha/delta and beta/gamma chains were used on about 390 ng RNA. TCRdb ran MiXCR on the reads and lists one entry per CDR3 protein. The data contain more than 55,000 distinct CDR3 sequences, less than 20% of them seen just once; the ten biggest clones take up roughly a tenth. The sequenced sample consisted of a population of CD138-negative cells sorted from bone marrow. The rearrangement joins TRBV20-1 to TRBJ2-7; D possibly matches TRBD1 or TRBD2 (5 bases each). The receptor comes from a donor over 35 with multiple myeloma. CDR3 in amino acids: CSARSRERSYEQYF. The DNA for the CDR3 is TGCAGTGCTAGAAGCAGGGAGCGCTCCTACGAGCAGTACTTC.